Reported below is one T cell receptor beta chain. The antigen is undetermined. One end of the junction is discordant with germline, which a read error may explain. This record comes from a study of tumor-infiltrating lymphocytes in glioblastoma multiforme. Whole-study results and caveats: Clone frequencies may be distorted by unequal TCR transcripts per cell. T cells were not sorted into functional subsets.

TCRB libraries came from RNA via three nested multiplex PCR rounds. TCRB cDNA was made from approximately 0.5 ug total RNA. These TCRB libraries lack any described unique molecular identifiers. One entry per CDR3 protein results from TCRdb running MiXCR on the multiplex PCR reads. Of more than 13,000 distinct CDR3 sequences listed, roughly 70% were seen once; the top ten hold 49%. Material for sequencing was brain tumor tissue. The clonotype was recovered from a male donor with glioblastoma.

CDR3 coding DNA: TGCAGCGATGCCAGGGACAGGGAATCACCCCTTCACTTT. It codes for CSDARDRESPLHF. V is TRBV29-1 and J is TRBJ1-6, with 9 positions matching TRBD1. Germline V gene sequence: CDR1 SQVTM, CDR2 ANQGSEA. The CDR3 has 13 amino acids.